This T cell receptor beta chain was found in a study of spatial heterogeneity in lung cancer (dated by TCRdb to between 2018 and 2021). Describing the broader study: More beta-chain than alpha-chain transcripts were consistently detected, likely reflecting higher beta-chain transcript abundance. Both alpha and beta chains were TCR-sequenced in samples taken at surgery, namely 220 tumor regions, fewer than 85 matched nontumor lung samples and around 53 PBMC samples. TCR repertoire features were related to nonsynonymous mutation counts determined by whole-exome sequencing of tumor tissue. In the raw uncorrected reads, each unique combination of TCR and UMI appeared more than ten times on average. The study quantitatively compared TCR alpha and beta repertoires across multiple tumor regions, matched nontumor lung and blood in non-small cell lung cancer. In tumor regions, TCR transcript counts showed a strong correlation with a T cell transcriptional module score from matched bulk RNA-seq.

General study outcomes and caveats: Counts of ubiquitous and regional expanded TCRs correlated with counts of ubiquitous and regional nonsynonymous mutations, respectively. Additional single-cell paired TCR alpha and beta sequencing was considered necessary to confirm, at a functional level, the hypothesis that regional TCRs recognize regional mutations. The tumor nonsynonymous mutation count correlated with the number of expanded intratumoral alpha and beta TCRs. Estimated TCR-seq coverage of tumor T cells was only around 7.1% for alpha chains and about 14% for beta chains.

The library was produced with 5' RACE. Data came from a NextSeq 500. In the TCR library protocol, a unique molecular identifier was attached to each TCR cDNA molecule so that PCR and sequencing errors could be corrected. In the original analysis: Decombinator tools were used for TCR identification, UMI-based error correction and CDR3 extraction. Expanded TCRs were defined as those above a frequency of 2 per 1,000, corresponding to the top 1% of the tumor frequency distribution. Expanded tumor TCRs statistically deemed absent (corrected P<0.05) from at least one tumor region were classed as regional, and all other expanded tumor TCRs were classed as ubiquitous. Rényi diversity was computed with the R vegan package after subsampling each repertoire 100 times to 5,000 TCRs. To build CDR3 similarity networks, amino acid triplet string-kernel similarity was used, and CDR3s were connected when their pairwise similarity was above 0.82. TCRdb reprocessed the public reads (quality trimming at Q25 with fastp, clone calling with MiXCR) and kept in-frame beta chains. Entries that share a CDR3 protein sequence are merged under the most common genes and DNA. The V and J calls come from TCRdb's annotation, not from the publication. For this sample there are over 14,000 distinct CDR3 sequences; about 7% appear just once. The ten largest clones represent 7.5% to 9.5% of the sample.

In regard to this clonotype: Which antigen it targets is not known. Base qualities are not at hand, and no much larger clone is one base apart.

The CDR3 runs 19 residues from the cysteine to the phenylalanine. Of the read, only the CDR3 DNA is kept; its 57 bases are in frame from base 1. The germline V gene specifies ENHRY as CDR1 and SYGVKD as CDR2. Ends trimmed: V by 5 bases, J by 1 base; bases unmatched to a gene: 15. The sample's time point, from its label and the paper: sample taken at primary tumor resection. Samples were obtained from approximately 72 patients with early-stage, untreated non-small cell lung cancer from the lung TRACERx cohort. TCR sequencing used whole RNA extracted from tumor and nontumor lung tissue, or from cryopreserved PBMC samples, without cell sorting. Only patients with enough RNA available from two or more tumor regions were chosen for TCR sequencing. Tumor and adjacent nontumor lung specimens were reviewed by a lung pathologist before selection.

The receptor comes from a male donor with early-stage non-small cell lung cancer. Sequencing was performed on lung tumor tissue, taken at surgery. The V and J segments used are TRBV10-3 and TRBJ1-1, and TRBD1 matches 11 of the central bases. The bases read TGTGCCATCAGTCATCGTCAAGGGACAGGGGGAGTGAAGAACACTGAAGCTTTCTTT. The resulting protein is CAISHRQGTGGVKNTEAFF.